Listed here are 18 T cell receptor beta chains from one sample, sequenced in a study of cytomegalovirus exposure and HLA in healthy donors. It was with 60 Vbeta and 13 Jbeta primers that the PCR ran. Method: immunoSEQ multiplex PCR; TCRdb's copy keeps in-frame clones and lacks some. The data show tens of thousands of clones, with approximately 72% seen just once and 7% to 9.5% held by the top ten. Source material: PBMCs. All receptors come from a woman aged 30 to 39 in good health and CMV-seropositive.

V usage is TRBV18 and J usage is TRBJ1-5; TRBD1 agrees at 9 bases. This CDR3 has 17 amino acids. J was trimmed by 7 bases and V by 5 bases; bases with no gene match: 15. The V gene's germline CDR1 is KGHSH and CDR2 LQKENI. CDR3 nucleotide sequence: TGTGCCAGCTCAACCCTCGGGACAGGGAGGATCAAGCAGCCCCAGCATTTT. As protein: CASSTLGTGRIKQPQHF.

The V gene is TRBV6-6, the J gene TRBJ2-2; TRBD1 matches at 8 bases. This CDR3 is built from 15 residues. Trimming cost V 6 bases and J 5 bases; bases outside gene matches: 8. Germline V gives CDR1 MNHNY, CDR2 SVGAGI (reference sequence). DNA for the CDR3: TGTGCCAGCAGACACGGACAGGGTAGGACCGGGGAGCTGTTTTTT. Residues: CASRHGQGRTGELFF.

The chain employs TRBV7-3 and TRBJ1-2; perhaps TRBD1 as D (6 bases). V was cut by 5 bases and J by 8 bases, with 18 bases left in between. CDR1 SGHTA and CDR2 FQGTGA come from the germline V gene. This CDR3 is 14 amino acids long. In DNA, the CDR3 is TGTGCCAGCAGCCTAGGGGGGGCCGCGGAAGGCTACACCTTC. Amino acids: CASSLGGAAEGYTF. The full variable domain, completed using reference TRBV7-3 and TRBJ1-2, is GAGVSQTPSNKVTEKGKYVELRCDPISGHTALYWYRQSLGQGPEFLIYFQGTGAADDSGLPNDRFFAVRPEGSVSTLKIQRTERGDSAVYLCASSLGGAAEGYTFGSGTRLTVV.

V usage is TRBV28 and J usage is TRBJ2-7; 9 bases are a match to TRBD1. With 2 bases clipped from V and 6 bases from J, the junction kept 5 bases outside the gene matches. This CDR3 is 14 amino acids long. Germline values: CDR1 MDHEN, CDR2 SYDVKM. The DNA of the CDR3 is TGTGCCAGCAGTTTAGGGGGACAGGGTGGCGAGCAGTACTTC. Amino acid sequence: CASSLGGQGGEQYF.

This clone was counted only a few times. The chain is built from TRBV7-8 and TRBJ1-1, with a tentative D call TRBD1 (5 bases). The V end was cut by 1 base, the J end by 6 bases, with 12 bases between. The germline CDR1 and CDR2 sequences are SGHVS and FQNEAQ. The CDR3 runs to 14 residues. CDR3 DNA sequence: TGTGCCAGCAGCTTAGACAGCTGGGGCGCTGAAGCTTTCTTT. The encoded protein is CASSLDSWGAEAFF.

V usage is TRBV27 and J usage is TRBJ2-7, with D possibly matching TRBD2 (6 bases). CDR1 and CDR2 (germline): MNHEY, SMNVEV (reference sequence). The CDR3 is made up of 15 amino acids. V gave up 4 bases and J gave up 3 bases, with 16 bases separating them. CDR3 residues: CASSSPGTLHYEQYF. Here the CDR3 DNA reads TGTGCCAGCAGTTCCCCAGGGACTCTACACTACGAGCAGTACTTC.

This clone was observed once. The chain links TRBV13 to TRBJ2-7; TRBD2 matches 13 bases. The CDR3 length is 15 residues. Germline V gives CDR1 PRHDT, CDR2 FYEKMQ (reference sequence). V trimming: 2 bases; J trimming: 3 bases; junction bases outside the gene matches: 1. The CDR3 loop reads CASSLRTSGSYEQYF. As DNA, the CDR3 is TGTGCCAGCAGCTTAAGGACTAGCGGGAGCTACGAGCAGTACTTC.

This clone was seen a few times. Different DNA sequences within this sample yield the same CDR3. The rearrangement joins TRBV6-5 to TRBJ2-3; D gene ambiguous. This CDR3 region has 13 residues. Trimming stripped 2 bases from V and 6 bases from J, with 9 bases between. Germline V CDR1 and CDR2: MNHEY, SVGAGI. CDR3 nucleotides: TGTGCCAGCAGTTACGGCGGAACGGATACGCAGTATTTT. Protein sequence: CASSYGGTDTQYF.

The V gene is TRBV7-6, the J gene TRBJ2-7, with D perhaps matching TRBD2 (6 bases). The germline V gene has CDR1 SGHVS and CDR2 FNYEAQ. Trimming stripped 7 bases from V and 5 bases from J, with 15 bases between. The CDR3 has 13 residues. CDR3 residues: CASTTGDWDEQYF. The CDR3 nucleotides read TGTGCCAGCACAACGGGAGATTGGGACGAGCAGTACTTC.

The chain combines TRBV5-6 with TRBJ2-7, with 9 bases matching TRBD1. Germline loops: CDR1 SGHDT, CDR2 YYEEEE. The CDR3 contains 14 residues. Trimming at V came to 4 bases and at J to 5 bases, leaving 7 bases not matched to a gene. CDR3 protein: CASSQGQGWDEQYF. In DNA, the CDR3 is TGTGCCAGCAGCCAAGGACAGGGGTGGGACGAGCAGTACTTC.

The gene calls are TRBV28 and TRBJ2-7; 9 positions match TRBD1. The CDR3 sequence is 14 residues long. V dropped 5 bases and J dropped 3; count of bases not matched to a gene: 5. CDR1 is MDHEN, CDR2 SYDVKM, per germline. CDR3 in DNA: TGTGCCAGCAGTGGGACAGGGTCGCGCTACGAGCAGTACTTC. It yields the protein CASSGTGSRYEQYF.

The chain joins TRBV15 to TRBJ1-5; perhaps TRBD1 as D (5 bases). Germline V gene data show CDR1 as LNHNV and CDR2 as YYDKDF (reference sequence). Trimming pared 1 base from V and 0 bases from J, leaving 10 bases between. The CDR3 totals 16 residues. This chain's CDR3 is CATSRGDSTSNQPQHF. The DNA of the CDR3 is TGTGCCACCAGCAGAGGGGACTCTACTAGCAATCAGCCCCAGCATTTT.

The rearrangement uses TRBV7-6 and TRBJ2-7; D might be TRBD2 (6 bases). The V and J ends lost 5 bases and 4 bases respectively, with 12 bases between them. Looked up from germline, CDR1 is SGHVS and CDR2 is FNYEAQ. CDR3 length equals 13 residues. The CDR3 coding sequence is TGTGCCAGCAGCCCTCCAGGGACTTACGAGCAGTACTTC. It specifies CASSPPGTYEQYF.

The chain uses TRBV18 and TRBJ2-1; 9 positions agree with TRBD2. V shed 6 bases, J shed 7 bases, and the junction held 7 bases outside the gene matches. From germline, CDR1 is KGHSH and CDR2 LQKENI. The CDR3 extends over 14 amino acids. The CDR3 loop reads CASSKASGINEQFF. The CDR3 bases are TGTGCCAGCTCGAAGGCTAGCGGGATAAATGAGCAGTTCTTC.

The J gene is TRBJ2-3, the V gene TRBV6-1; TRBD2 might be the D (5 bases). CDR1 MNHNS and CDR2 SASEGT come from the germline V gene. The V end was cut by 0 bases, the J end by 0 bases, with 7 bases between. The CDR3 is made up of 15 amino acids. CDR3: CASSEAAASTDTQYF. In nucleotides, the CDR3 is TGTGCCAGCAGTGAAGCAGCGGCTAGCACAGATACGCAGTATTTT.

The V and J genes are TRBV6-5 and TRBJ2-7, with D unresolved. The CDR3 is made up of 13 amino acids. CDR1 MNHEY and CDR2 SVGAGI come from the germline V gene. The V end lost 5 bases, the J end lost 4 bases, and 12 bases lay between the germline ends. CDR3 loop: CASSPGSGYEQYF. CDR3 in DNA: TGTGCCAGCAGTCCCGGATCCGGGTACGAGCAGTACTTC.

The chain carries TRBV28 and TRBJ1-2, with TRBD1 as a possible D gene (6 bases). The CDR3 sequence is 13 residues long. CDR1 MDHEN and CDR2 SYDVKM come from the germline V gene. Trimming stripped 6 bases from V and 4 bases from J, with 12 bases between. CDR3 residues: CASRLTGVYGYTF. Here the CDR3 DNA reads TGTGCCAGCAGATTGACAGGCGTCTATGGCTACACCTTC.

The V and J genes are TRBV27 and TRBJ2-6, with D possibly TRBD2 on 6 matching bases. Germline CDR1 reads MNHEY; CDR2 reads SMNVEV (reference sequence). This CDR3 has 16 amino acids. V lost 3 bases and J 2 bases, leaving 11 bases between the germline ends. CDR3 amino acids: CASSFYSGAGANVLTF. The CDR3 DNA reads TGTGCCAGCAGTTTCTATTCGGGGGCTGGGGCCAACGTCCTGACTTTC. Full variable domain (outside the CDR3, taken from reference TRBV27 and TRBJ2-6): EAQVTQNPRYLITVTGKKLTVTCSQNMNHEYMSWYRQDPGLGLRQIYYSMNVEVTDKGDVPEGYKVSRKEKRNFPLILESPSPNQTSLYFCASSFYSGAGANVLTFGAGSRLTVL.